This passage covers 4 T cell receptor beta chains from one sample sequenced in a study of blood T cells in healthy people across ages. It was with a sample-barcoded 5' primer and a J-beta primer mix that a second PCR of roughly 7 to 12 cycles was run. MiXCR, applied by TCRdb to the 5' RACE reads, yields one record per CDR3 protein. The sample has hundreds of thousands of distinct CDR3 sequences; 20% to 25% are singletons. The source material was blood. Receptors originate from a man in his sixties or seventies in good health.

The chain links TRBV3-1 to TRBJ2-7; maybe TRBD1 (5 bases). V dropped 6 bases and J dropped 1 base, with 13 bases sitting between them. This CDR3 region has 14 residues. Germline assignment: CDR1 LGHDT and CDR2 YNNKEL (reference sequence). The DNA of the CDR3 is TGTGCCAGCAGGACCAACCAGGGATCCTACGAGCAGTACTTC. Residues: CASRTNQGSYEQYF.

The chain uses TRBV5-1 and TRBJ2-3; 9 nucleotides agree with TRBD2. Trimming at V came to 0 bases and at J to 5 bases, leaving 13 bases not matched to a gene. Germline-derived CDR1 and CDR2 are SGHRS and YFSETQ. The CDR3 length is 18 residues. In DNA form, the CDR3 reads TGCGCCAGCAGCTTGGCCAATGTGGCGGGAGGGGGTCAAGATACGCAGTATTTT. As protein: CASSLANVAGGGQDTQYF. Full variable domain (outside the CDR3, taken from reference TRBV5-1 and TRBJ2-3): KAGVTQTPRYLIKTRGQQVTLSCSPISGHRSVSWYQQTPGQGLQFLFEYFSETQRNKGNFPGRFSGRQFSNSRSEMNVSTLELGDSALYLCASSLANVAGGGQDTQYFGPGTRLTVL.

The gene calls are TRBV2 and TRBJ2-5; TRBD2 is a possible D gene (5 bases). Trimming pared 1 base from V and 2 bases from J, leaving 8 bases between. This CDR3 spans 14 amino acids. Germline V lookup: CDR1 SNHLY, CDR2 FYNNEI. The CDR3 is CASSEGWRQETQYF. The CDR3, as DNA: TGTGCCAGCAGTGAAGGCTGGAGGCAAGAGACCCAGTACTTC.

This rearrangement joins TRBV5-5 to TRBJ2-5; D is unresolved. The J call is in doubt because the DNA end fits TRBJ2-7 better. Germline loops: CDR1 SGHKS, CDR2 YYEKEE (reference sequence). This CDR3 is 15 amino acids long. The CDR3 bases are TGTGCCAGCAGTCTGTGGGGTGCCCAGACCTACGAGCAGTACTTC. Translation: CASSLWGAQTYEQYF.